This record concerns one T cell receptor beta chain sequence. The CDR3 is 18 residues long. Deletions cut 0 bases from V and 4 bases from J, with 20 bases between. Germline CDR1 and CDR2: SGHDN and FVKESK. About 91,000 TCR templates were measured in each sample. Using immunoSEQ multiplex PCR, the repertoire was profiled, and TCRdb retains in-frame clones only, with some absent. The data show some 100,000 clones, 90% to 95% seen once. This sample is drawn from a study of siplizumab effects on memory and regulatory T cells. This sequence originates from a human donor in good health. Sample: Tregs sorted from blood. This rearrangement joins TRBV14 to TRBJ2-3; D might be TRBD1 (5 bases). The CDR3 DNA is TGTGCCAGCAGCCAAGATGACAGTCTTTTGTCGGGCGCAGATACGCAGTATTTT. Translation gives CASSQDDSLLSGADTQYF.